The 26 T cell receptor beta chains in this list originate from one sample, sequenced in a study of long-term antiretroviral therapy in people with HIV. Assay version v3.0 of immunoSEQ was used, and it was run at survey level. Here immunoSEQ multiplex PCR was the method, and the copy in TCRdb shows in-frame clones only, minus some. The sample shows 7,800 or so clones, over 75% of them seen only once. Sequenced here: unsorted PBMCs, sampled 0.1 years after starting antiretroviral therapy. Receptors originate from a man aged 35 to 55 with HIV.

V is TRBV9 and J is TRBJ2-1, with unresolved D. The V end was cut by 0 bases, the J end by 3 bases, with 7 bases between. The CDR3 runs 14 residues. Germline-derived CDR1 and CDR2 are SGDLS and YYNGEE. The CDR3 spells CASSVGAIYNEQFF. The CDR3 DNA is TGTGCCAGCAGCGTAGGGGCAATCTACAATGAGCAGTTCTTC.

The J gene is TRBJ2-1, the V gene TRBV5-6; tentatively, D is TRBD2 (6 bases). The germline V gene has CDR1 SGHDT and CDR2 YYEEEE. The CDR3 is 14 residues long. Trimming shortened V by 4 bases and J by 0 bases, and 8 bases separated the two germline ends. The CDR3 DNA sequence: TGTGCCAGCAGCGGGGGGAGCTCCTACAATGAGCAGTTCTTC. Protein sequence: CASSGGSSYNEQFF.

The chain combines TRBV27 with TRBJ1-1; D remains unclear. The V gene lost 4 bases and the J gene lost 1 base, with 13 bases spanning the gap. The germline gives CDR1 MNHEY, CDR2 SMNVEV (reference sequence). The CDR3 is 15 residues long. The CDR3 here is CASSSGGRQNTEAFF. CDR3 sequence (DNA): TGTGCCAGCAGTTCGGGTGGCAGGCAGAACACTGAAGCTTTCTTT.

V gene TRBV5-1 combines with J gene TRBJ1-2; no firm D call. This CDR3 region has 13 residues. The germline V and J ends were trimmed by 7 bases and 4 bases, with 14 bases remaining between them. Looked up from germline, CDR1 is SGHRS and CDR2 is YFSETQ. The CDR3 sequence is CASGVSGGYGYTF. CDR3 DNA: TGCGCCAGCGGCGTGTCAGGCGGCTATGGCTACACCTTC. The variable domain in full, completed from reference TRBV5-1 and TRBJ1-2, reads KAGVTQTPRYLIKTRGQQVTLSCSPISGHRSVSWYQQTPGQGLQFLFEYFSETQRNKGNFPGRFSGRQFSNSRSEMNVSTLELGDSALYLCASGVSGGYGYTFGSGTRLTVV.

This chain uses TRBV15 with TRBJ2-7; D remains unclear. There are 13 residues in the CDR3. V was clipped by 0 bases and J by 5 bases, with 8 bases between them. Per the germline V gene, CDR1 is LNHNV and CDR2 is YYDKDF (reference sequence). CDR3 protein: CATSREGTDEQYF. The CDR3 DNA reads TGTGCCACCAGCAGAGAGGGAACGGACGAGCAGTACTTC. The full variable domain, its missing parts supplied by reference TRBV15 and TRBJ2-7, is DAMVIQNPRYQVTQFGKPVTLSCSQTLNHNVMYWYQQKSSQAPKLLFHYYDKDFNNEADTPDNFQSRRPNTSFCFLDIRSPGLGDTAMYLCATSREGTDEQYFGPGTRLTVT.

The genes are TRBV18 and TRBJ1-1; D gene uncertain. Trimming took 2 bases from V and 0 from J, leaving 4 bases between them. This CDR3 has 13 residues. CDR1 and CDR2 from the germline V gene are KGHSH and LQKENI. The CDR3 loop reads CASSPGLNTEAFF. The CDR3, as DNA: TGTGCCAGCTCACCAGGATTGAACACTGAAGCTTTCTTT.

The chain has TRBV4-3 and TRBJ2-1, with 8 bases lining up with TRBD2. J gave up 7 bases and V 5 bases, and 7 bases lay outside the gene matches. From germline, CDR1 is LGHNA and CDR2 YSLEER. The CDR3 length is 14 residues. The CDR3 DNA reads TGCGCCAGCAGCTACGGGGGGGCGGGGAATGAGCAGTTCTTC. Residues: CASSYGGAGNEQFF.

This clone came up once. V is TRBV30 and J is TRBJ1-1; D call uncertain. CDR3 length: 11 residues. Germline V gene sequence: CDR1 GTSNPN, CDR2 SVGIG (reference sequence). V was clipped by 0 bases and J by 12 bases, with 11 bases between them. CDR3 sequence reads: CAWSVIDTTFF. The CDR3 region has the DNA TGTGCCTGGAGTGTAATCGATACGACTTTCTTT.

This clone appeared once. This chain uses TRBV9 with TRBJ1-1; D unclear. This CDR3 is built from 13 residues. The germline gives CDR1 SGDLS, CDR2 YYNGEE. V lost 0 bases, J lost 6 bases, and 9 bases lay in between. The CDR3 DNA sequence: TGTGCCAGCAGCGTAGGGTCCTACGCTGAAGCTTTCTTT. Its translation is CASSVGSYAEAFF.

This clone occurred once. This sequence joins TRBV7-9 and TRBJ1-6; D is ambiguous. V lost 3 bases to trimming and J lost 6 bases, with 15 bases between them. CDR1 is SEHNR, CDR2 FQNEAQ, per germline (reference sequence). The CDR3 consists of 16 residues. CDR3 DNA: TGTGCCAGCAGCTTTTCAAAGGTCTACGGTAATTCACCCCTCCACTTT. Translating it yields CASSFSKVYGNSPLHF.

V usage is TRBV5-5 and J usage is TRBJ2-7; TRBD1 is a possible D gene (6 bases). V was clipped by 3 bases and J by 5 bases, with 18 bases between them. There are 15 residues in the CDR3. CDR1 SGHKS and CDR2 YYEKEE come from the germline V gene (reference sequence). The CDR3 sequence: CASSYSARGDDEQYF. In DNA form, the CDR3 reads TGTGCCAGCAGCTATAGCGCCAGGGGCGACGACGAGCAGTACTTC.

This clone came up a few times. The CDR3, as DNA: TGTGCCAGTAGTATGACCCCCGGGACTAGCGGGGGATTCGTATCCTACAATGAGCAGTTCTTC. Translating gives CASSMTPGTSGGFVSYNEQFF. This chain joins TRBV19 and TRBJ2-1, with 14 bases that match TRBD2. The CDR3 is made up of 21 amino acids. The V gene's germline CDR1 is LNHDA and CDR2 SQIVND (reference sequence). V was clipped by 3 bases and J by 1 base; unmatched bases: 14.

V and J are TRBV5-6 and TRBJ2-7, with 7 nucleotides matching TRBD1. This CDR3 region has 15 residues. Looked up from germline, CDR1 is SGHDT and CDR2 is YYEEEE. With V trimmed by 1 base and J by 3 bases, 7 bases remained unmatched. In DNA, the CDR3 is TGTGCCAGCAGCTTGCTCGGGACAGATTTCTACGAGCAGTACTTC. Translation gives CASSLLGTDFYEQYF.

The V call is TRBV5-6, the J call TRBJ1-1; 8 bases line up with TRBD1. Germline assignment: CDR1 SGHDT and CDR2 YYEEEE. Germline trimming cut 3 bases from V and 1 base from J; bases unmatched to any gene: 8. This CDR3 is 16 amino acids long. The CDR3 protein is CASSWMIGTGNTEAFF. DNA for the CDR3: TGTGCCAGCAGCTGGATGATCGGGACAGGGAACACTGAAGCTTTCTTT. The full variable domain, rest sourced from reference TRBV5-6 and TRBJ1-1, is DAGVTQSPTHLIKTRGQQVTLRCSPKSGHDTVSWYQQALGQGPQFIFQYYEEEERQRGNFPDRFSGHQFPNYSSELNVNALLLGDSALYLCASSWMIGTGNTEAFFGQGTRLTVV.

This clone was observed a handful of times. This chain uses TRBV5-1 with TRBJ2-7; TRBD1 matches 10 bases. The CDR3 contains 15 residues. Germline trimming cut 3 bases from V and 2 bases from J; bases unmatched to any gene: 5. Per the germline V gene, CDR1 is SGHRS and CDR2 is YFSETQ. DNA of the CDR3: TGCGCCAGCAGCTCTACCGGGACAGGGGCCTACGAGCAGTACTTC. It yields the protein CASSSTGTGAYEQYF.

The rearrangement links TRBV29-1 to TRBJ2-2; tentatively, D is TRBD1 (6 bases). Germline V gives CDR1 SQVTM, CDR2 ANQGSEA. The CDR3 contains 14 residues. Trimming shortened V by 7 bases and J by 3 bases, and 15 bases separated the two germline ends. The CDR3 protein is CSGRRAGDTGELFF. The CDR3 DNA follows: TGCAGCGGGAGACGGGCAGGGGACACCGGGGAGCTGTTTTTT.

This clone has just a few counts. The rearrangement joins TRBV5-6 to TRBJ1-5; D is uncertain. Looked up from germline, CDR1 is SGHDT and CDR2 is YYEEEE. The CDR3 covers 15 residues. V lost 0 bases, J lost 7 bases, and 14 bases lay in between. The DNA for the CDR3 is TGTGCCAGCAGCTTGGGGCAGGTAGCATCCCAGCCCCAGCATTTT. As protein: CASSLGQVASQPQHF.

The rearrangement uses TRBV6-1 and TRBJ2-1, with TRBD1 matching over 9 bases. The germline CDR1 and CDR2 sequences are MNHNS and SASEGT. The CDR3 totals 16 residues. Trimming at V came to 4 bases and at J to 5 bases, leaving 9 bases not matched to a gene. The DNA for the CDR3 is TGTGCCAGCAGTGGGTGGGCGGGACAGGGCAACAATGAGCAGTTCTTC. As protein: CASSGWAGQGNNEQFF.

The chain has TRBV5-6 and TRBJ2-7; perhaps TRBD1 as D (5 bases). Looked up from germline, CDR1 is SGHDT and CDR2 is YYEEEE. The CDR3 covers 12 residues. The V and J ends lost 4 bases and 6 bases respectively, with 11 bases between them. In DNA, the CDR3 is TGTGCCAGCAGCAGGGGTGCCCTCGAGCAGTACTTC. Translating it yields CASSRGALEQYF.

The chain links TRBV9 to TRBJ2-6; 10 bases agree with TRBD1. Germline V gene lookup returns CDR1 SGDLS and CDR2 YYNGEE. The V gene end was trimmed by 3 bases and the J gene end by 0 bases; junction bases not matched to a gene: 6. CDR3 size: 18 residues. DNA for the CDR3: TGTGCCAGCAGCGGGACCGGGACAGGGGTCTCTGGGGCCAACGTCCTGACTTTC. Its protein product is CASSGTGTGVSGANVLTF.

The rearrangement joins TRBV9 to TRBJ2-6, with D possibly matching TRBD1 (5 bases). V was cut by 0 bases and J by 2 bases, with 6 bases left in between. The germline CDR1 and CDR2 sequences are SGDLS and YYNGEE. The CDR3 covers 15 residues. In DNA form, the CDR3 reads TGTGCCAGCAGCGTAGTAGGGGCTGGGGCCAACGTCCTGACTTTC. It specifies CASSVVGAGANVLTF.

The V call is TRBV10-3, the J call TRBJ2-7; 10 nucleotides align to TRBD2. J gave up 0 bases and V 6 bases, and 14 bases lay outside the gene matches. CDR1 is ENHRY, CDR2 SYGVKD, per germline. There are 18 residues in the CDR3. The chain's CDR3 is CAISGGKLAGAVSYEQYF. In DNA form, the CDR3 reads TGTGCCATCAGCGGAGGGAAGCTAGCGGGGGCCGTCTCCTACGAGCAGTACTTC.

This clone was detected only a few times. The chain has TRBV5-4 and TRBJ2-1; the D is unclear. Looked up from germline, CDR1 is SGHNT and CDR2 is YYREEE (reference sequence). V was trimmed by 1 base and J by 4 bases, leaving 6 bases between them. CDR3 length: 13 amino acids. The CDR3 coding sequence is TGTGCCAGCAGCTTGTCCGTTTACAATGAGCAGTTCTTC. This sequence encodes CASSLSVYNEQFF.

The rearrangement uses TRBV27 and TRBJ1-6, with D perhaps TRBD1 (5 bases). Trimming pared 7 bases from V and 7 bases from J, leaving 17 bases between. Germline V gene sequence: CDR1 MNHEY, CDR2 SMNVEV (reference sequence). The CDR3 length is 15 residues. CDR3 sequence: CASTPLTANNSPLHF. CDR3 sequence (DNA): TGTGCCAGCACCCCGTTGACAGCAAACAATTCACCCCTCCACTTT.

The chain combines TRBV7-9 with TRBJ1-1, with D uncertain. From germline, CDR1 is SEHNR and CDR2 FQNEAQ (reference sequence). The CDR3 has 15 amino acids. Trimming removed 2 bases at V and 4 bases at J, with 14 bases between. CDR3 nucleotides: TGTGCCAGCAGCTTAAGTCCGGGTTCCGGCACTGAAGCTTTCTTT. This gives the protein CASSLSPGSGTEAFF.

The rearrangement links TRBV27 to TRBJ2-3; 11 bases are shared with TRBD2. Germline lookup yields CDR1 MNHEY and CDR2 SMNVEV (reference sequence). CDR3 length: 15 amino acids. The junction had 4 bases not matched to a gene; V was cut back by 5 bases and J by 3 bases. The DNA of the CDR3 is TGTGCCAGCAGTATGGGACTAGCGGAAACAGATACGCAGTATTTT. Amino acids: CASSMGLAETDTQYF.